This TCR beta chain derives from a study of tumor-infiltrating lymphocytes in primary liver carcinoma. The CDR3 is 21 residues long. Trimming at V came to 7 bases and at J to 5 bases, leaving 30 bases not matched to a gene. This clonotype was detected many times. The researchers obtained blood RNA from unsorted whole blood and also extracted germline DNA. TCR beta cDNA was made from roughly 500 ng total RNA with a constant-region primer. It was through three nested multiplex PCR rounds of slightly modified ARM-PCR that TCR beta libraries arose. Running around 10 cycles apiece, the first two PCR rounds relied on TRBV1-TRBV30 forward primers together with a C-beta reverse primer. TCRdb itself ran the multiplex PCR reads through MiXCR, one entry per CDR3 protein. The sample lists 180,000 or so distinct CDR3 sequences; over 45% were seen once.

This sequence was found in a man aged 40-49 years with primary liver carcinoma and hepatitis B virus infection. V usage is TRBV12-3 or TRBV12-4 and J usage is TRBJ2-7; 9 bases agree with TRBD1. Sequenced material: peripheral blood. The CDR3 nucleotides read TGTGCCAGCACCCACTGGGACAGGGAATTTATAGGGCGGCAGAAGGGCCACGAGCAGTACTTC. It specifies CASTHWDREFIGRQKGHEQYF.